This TCR beta chain was identified during a study of Ad26.COV2.S vaccination and SARS-CoV-2 variants. Study in general: Donor got 5x10^10 or 1x10^11 viral particles of Ad26.COV2.S. Points from the study as a whole: Placebo recipients trailed vaccine recipients in spike-specific TCR breadth. Analyses that measured TCR breadth and depth may have underestimated total T cell responses.

CDR1 LGHDT and CDR2 YNNKEL come from the germline V gene (reference sequence). This CDR3 contains 15 residues. V was pared by 5 bases and J by 6 bases, with 17 bases between. Clones were sequenced by immunoSEQ multiplex PCR, and TCRdb holds only the in-frame ones, with some missing. The sample includes around 450,000 clones, 89% of them seen just once. Treatment given: some 20 received Ad26.COV2.S at low or high dose, single or two shots; about five received placebo; per-sample allocation not given. Samples came from day 63 after the first vaccine or placebo injection. This adult donor, from Boston, was 18-55 years old. In this sample, this clone turned up once. The antigen is unknown.

The TCR comes from a person aged 18-65 years who received the Ad26.COV2.S COVID-19 vaccine or a placebo. The sequencing here drew on peripheral blood, taken in a trial of Ad26.COV2.S vaccine versus placebo. V is TRBV3-1 (or the pseudogene TRBV3-2) and J is TRBJ2-1; D perhaps matches TRBD1 (5 bases). Here the CDR3 reads CASSNQVAGPNEQFF. The CDR3 nucleotides read TGTGCCAGCAGCAACCAAGTGGCAGGGCCCAATGAGCAGTTCTTC.